This T cell receptor beta chain was sequenced during a study of human T cells and chemical hapten exposure. This sample's time point: patch test 3, about 24 weeks after DPC sensitization. Stated treatment: therapeutic diphenylcyclopropenone sensitization with weekly scalp DPC. This clonotype has a count of ten or more. Germline lookup yields CDR1 SGHDN and CDR2 FVKESK. This CDR3 spans 14 amino acids. The trim removed 2 bases at V and 3 bases at J, leaving 3 bases unmatched. TCRdb analysed the RACE reads with MiXCR anew, one entry per CDR3 protein. The sample includes 150,000 to 200,000 distinct CDR3 sequences, around 25% seen only once; the top ten take 2.5%.

The receptor's source is a woman aged 35 to 49 with alopecia areata. Some clones in this sample may be carry-over from other donors' samples. Sequencing used whole blood, obtained in connection with sensitization to the hapten diphenylcyclopropenone (DPC). This rearrangement joins TRBV14 to TRBJ2-7; 8 bases match TRBD2. DNA for the CDR3: TGTGCCAGCAGCCAACTAGCGGGCAACTACGAGCAGTACTTC. Its protein is CASSQLAGNYEQYF.